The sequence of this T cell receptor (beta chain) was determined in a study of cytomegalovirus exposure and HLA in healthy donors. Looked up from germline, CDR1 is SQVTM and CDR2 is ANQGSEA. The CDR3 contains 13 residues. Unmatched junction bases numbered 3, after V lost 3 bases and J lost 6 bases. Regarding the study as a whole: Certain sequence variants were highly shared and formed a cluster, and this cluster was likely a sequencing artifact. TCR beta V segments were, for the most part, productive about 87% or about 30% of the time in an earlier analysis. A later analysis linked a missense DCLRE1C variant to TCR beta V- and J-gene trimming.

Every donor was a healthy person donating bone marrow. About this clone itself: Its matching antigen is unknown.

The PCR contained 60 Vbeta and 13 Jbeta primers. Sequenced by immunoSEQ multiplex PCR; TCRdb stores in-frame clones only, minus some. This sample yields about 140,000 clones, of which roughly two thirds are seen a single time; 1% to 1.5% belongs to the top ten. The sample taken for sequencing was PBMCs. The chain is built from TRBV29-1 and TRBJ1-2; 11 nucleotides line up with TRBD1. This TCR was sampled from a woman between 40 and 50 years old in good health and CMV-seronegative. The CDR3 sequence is CSVDGTGGDGYTF. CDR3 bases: TGCAGCGTTGATGGGACAGGGGGAGATGGCTACACCTTC.